This T cell receptor beta chain was documented in a study of shared clonotypes between healthy human individuals. Deep level was the assay's run setting. An even split of each subset's genomic DNA across several immunoSEQ plates was performed. Only in-frame clones appear in the TCRdb table, and some are missing; sequencing was by immunoSEQ multiplex PCR. Among approximately 500,000 clones listed, approximately 79% were seen once. Overall study findings and caveats: The authors sampled blood alone, and tissue repertoires likely differ.

This clone is a singleton in its sample. Its antigen remains unidentified. V shed 5 bases, J shed 5 bases, and the junction held 2 bases outside the gene matches. CDR1 is MNHEY and CDR2 is SVGAGI in the germline V gene. The CDR3 has 12 amino acids. Every donor, a Caucasian adult, lived in Nashville, Tennessee. The chain links TRBV6-5 to TRBJ2-7; TRBD2 matches at 8 bases. The sequence came from a middle-aged woman in good health. Some clones in this sample may be carry-over from other donors' samples. The sequenced material came from PBMCs. The CDR3 is CASSGLAHEQYF. The CDR3 DNA reads as TGTGCCAGCAGTGGACTAGCCCACGAGCAGTACTTC.